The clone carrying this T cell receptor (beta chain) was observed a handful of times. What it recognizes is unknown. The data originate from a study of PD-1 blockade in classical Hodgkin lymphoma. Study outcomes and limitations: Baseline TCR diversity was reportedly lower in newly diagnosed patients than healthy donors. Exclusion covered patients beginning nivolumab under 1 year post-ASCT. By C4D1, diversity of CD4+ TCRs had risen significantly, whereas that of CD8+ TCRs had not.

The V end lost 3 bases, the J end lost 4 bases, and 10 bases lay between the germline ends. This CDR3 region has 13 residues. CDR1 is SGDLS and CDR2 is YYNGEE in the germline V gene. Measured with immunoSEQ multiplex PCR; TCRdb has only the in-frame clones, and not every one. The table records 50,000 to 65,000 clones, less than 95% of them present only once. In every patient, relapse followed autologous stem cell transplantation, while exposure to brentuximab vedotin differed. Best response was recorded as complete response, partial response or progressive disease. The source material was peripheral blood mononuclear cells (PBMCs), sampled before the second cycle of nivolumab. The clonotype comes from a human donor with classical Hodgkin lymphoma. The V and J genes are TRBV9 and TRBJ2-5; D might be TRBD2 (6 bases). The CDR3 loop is CASSGGGGETQYF. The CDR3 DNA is TGTGCCAGCAGCGGGGGAGGAGGAGAGACCCAGTACTTC.